This passage covers 3 T cell receptor beta chains from one sample sequenced in a study of blood T cells in healthy people across ages. The use of a sample-barcoded 5' primer and a J-beta primer mix characterized a second PCR of about 7 to 12 cycles. MiXCR, applied by TCRdb to the 5' RACE reads, yields one record per CDR3 protein. This table has over a million distinct CDR3 sequences, approximately 43% appearing once. Sequenced sample: blood. These receptors came from a young woman in good health.

Turning to this clonotype: This sequence may be a read error, since a much larger clone differs from it by one base. The chain joins TRBV20-1 to TRBJ2-1, with D tentatively TRBD1 (6 bases). Gene TRBJ2-7 matches the end of the DNA better, so the J call may be wrong. Looked up from germline, CDR1 is DFQATT and CDR2 is SNEGSKA (reference sequence). The CDR3 is 15 amino acids. The CDR3 loop reads CSASHRDIPYNEQYF. In nucleotides, the CDR3 is TGCAGTGCTAGTCACCGGGACATTCCCTACAATGAGCAGTACTTC.

CDR3 DNA: TGCAGCGTGGGACATCGGGACACCCTATATGGCTACACCTTC. This codes for CSVGHRDTLYGYTF. The J gene is TRBJ1-2, the V gene TRBV29-1; a weak D match, TRBD1 (6 bases). CDR1 is SQVTM and CDR2 is ANQGSEA in the germline V gene. With 6 bases removed from V and 5 bases from J, the gap between germline ends came to 19 bases. CDR3 length equals 14 residues.

This clonotype has just a few counts. The V and J genes are TRBV3-1 and TRBJ1-2; 8 nucleotides line up with TRBD1. The CDR3 runs 17 residues. V lost 1 base to trimming and J lost 4 bases; unmatched junction nucleotides: 11. CDR1 is LGHDT and CDR2 is YNNKEL in the germline V gene (reference sequence). The CDR3 loop reads CASSQVYAGQAGYGYTF. Here the CDR3 DNA reads TGTGCCAGCAGCCAAGTCTACGCGGGACAGGCAGGCTATGGCTACACCTTC. Complete variable domain (other parts from reference TRBV3-1 and TRBJ1-2): DTAVSQTPKYLVTQMGNDKSIKCEQNLGHDTMYWYKQDSKKFLKIMFSYNNKELIINETVPNRFSPKSPDKAHLNLHINSLELGDSAVYFCASSQVYAGQAGYGYTFGSGTRLTVV.